These 25 T cell receptor beta chains were sequenced from one sample in a study of radiotherapy plus CTLA-4 blockade in lung cancer. Only in-frame clones appear in the TCRdb table, and some are missing; sequencing was by immunoSEQ multiplex PCR. The repertoire holds about 80,000 clones, around 88% seen once, with more than 2% in the top ten. Sequenced here: peripheral blood, sampled from a patient treated with radiotherapy plus ipilimumab. The receptors were gathered from a human donor with non-small cell lung cancer who had a partial response to radiotherapy plus ipilimumab.

This chain connects TRBV6-1 to TRBJ1-4, with D possibly TRBD1 on 6 matching bases. V shed 7 bases and J shed 8 bases, with 17 bases lying between them. Germline V gene data show CDR1 as MNHNS and CDR2 as SASEGT. The CDR3 is 14 amino acids. The CDR3, as DNA: TGTGCCAGCAAGATCGGACAGCCGGGAGAAAAACTGTTTTTT. Translated, it gives CASKIGQPGEKLFF.

The chain uses TRBV29-1 and TRBJ2-3; 8 bases line up with TRBD1. CDR1 SQVTM and CDR2 ANQGSEA come from the germline V gene. The V and J ends lost 7 bases and 4 bases, in that order; junction bases with no gene match: 4. The CDR3 consists of 12 residues. The CDR3 reads CSADRGADTQYF. CDR3 sequence (DNA): TGCAGCGCTGACAGGGGAGCAGATACGCAGTATTTT.

V gene TRBV5-6 combines with J gene TRBJ2-2; 9 bases align to TRBD2. Trimming removed 0 bases from V and 2 bases from J; junction bases left unmatched: 2. Germline V CDR1 and CDR2: SGHDT, YYEEEE. CDR3 length: 16 residues. CDR3: CASSLGLADNTGELFF. The CDR3 nucleotides are TGTGCCAGCAGCTTGGGACTAGCGGATAACACCGGGGAGCTGTTTTTT.

The chain recombines TRBV10-3 with TRBJ2-5; TRBD2 matches 7 bases. CDR3 length: 16 amino acids. V was clipped by 0 bases and J by 5 bases; unmatched bases: 9. Germline CDR1 is ENHRY and CDR2 is SYGVKD. The CDR3 is CAISESTAGAGETQYF. The CDR3 coding sequence is TGTGCCATCAGTGAGTCGACGGCGGGAGCGGGGGAGACCCAGTACTTC.

This chain joins TRBV7-8 and TRBJ1-5; D might be TRBD1 (5 bases). Looked up from germline, CDR1 is SGHVS and CDR2 is FQNEAQ. The CDR3 is 14 amino acids. The V gene lost 6 bases and the J gene lost 5 bases, with 14 bases spanning the gap. The CDR3 DNA is TGTGCCAGCAGTCCAGCACAGGCGGATCAGCCCCAGCATTTT. This sequence encodes CASSPAQADQPQHF.

The J gene is TRBJ2-1, the V gene TRBV4-1; 8 nucleotides match TRBD1. The CDR3 runs 14 residues. The trim removed 3 bases at V and 9 bases at J, leaving 7 bases unmatched. The germline CDR1 and CDR2 sequences are MGHRA and YSYEKL. In nucleotides, the CDR3 is TGCGCCAGCAGCCACCAGGGGGCTCGAGGTGAGCAGTTCTTC. This gives the protein CASSHQGARGEQFF.

The genes are TRBV5-1 and TRBJ1-2; TRBD1 matches 12 bases. CDR3 length: 15 amino acids. Losses at the gene ends were 0 bases for V and 8 bases for J; bases not matched to a gene: 5. Germline V gives CDR1 SGHRS, CDR2 YFSETQ. The CDR3 loop reads CASSLGDRGRIGYTF. The CDR3 DNA reads as TGCGCCAGCAGCTTGGGGGACAGGGGGCGGATAGGCTACACCTTC.

The J gene is TRBJ2-1, the V gene TRBV21-1; TRBD1, the D gene given by the table, was not confirmed from the DNA. TRBV21-1 constitutes a pseudogene. This CDR3 contains 15 residues. This CDR3 reads CASSETLFAYNEQFF. In nucleotides, the CDR3 is TGTGCCAGCAGCGAGACACTTTTCGCCTACAATGAGCAGTTCTTC.

The V gene is TRBV18, the J gene TRBJ2-5, with D tentatively TRBD1 (6 bases). Germline-derived CDR1 and CDR2 are KGHSH and LQKENI. The CDR3 totals 16 residues. V was trimmed by 2 bases and J by 4 bases, leaving 17 bases between them. This CDR3 is CASSPIVGGDGETQYF. The CDR3 coding sequence is TGTGCCAGCTCACCAATCGTTGGGGGCGATGGAGAGACCCAGTACTTC.

The CDR3 nucleotides are TGCGCCAGCGGGGAAGGGGCGAGTGCCTACAATGAGCAGTTCTTC. This codes for CASGEGASAYNEQFF. The chain combines TRBV5-1 with TRBJ2-1; perhaps TRBD1 as D (5 bases). The CDR3 has 15 residues. V was shortened by 7 bases and J by 2 bases, with 16 bases between the two germline ends. Germline assignment: CDR1 SGHRS and CDR2 YFSETQ.

Comment on this clone: This specimen includes other DNA sequences encoding the same CDR3. The chain links TRBV7-2 to TRBJ2-1; 7 bases are a match to TRBD1. CDR1 SGHTA and CDR2 FQGNSA come from the germline V gene. The CDR3 contains 14 residues. V shed 5 bases, J shed 2 bases, and the junction held 3 bases outside the gene matches. CDR3 DNA sequence: TGTGCCAGCAGCCCAGGGGGACCCTACAATGAGCAGTTCTTC. Translating it yields CASSPGGPYNEQFF.

The V call is TRBV7-2, the J call TRBJ2-7; unclear D gene. Germline V gene sequence: CDR1 SGHTA, CDR2 FQGNSA. Between the trimmed V and J ends, which lost 5 bases and 9 bases, there was a span of 14 bases. The CDR3 length is 12 residues. The DNA for the CDR3 is TGTGCCAGCAGCCCAGAGCTAGGCGCGCAGTACTTC. Its protein is CASSPELGAQYF.

The genes are TRBV10-1 and TRBJ2-3; no firm D call. With 3 bases removed from V and 3 bases from J, the gap between germline ends came to 7 bases. This CDR3 spans 13 amino acids. The germline V gene has CDR1 WNHNN and CDR2 SYGVQD (reference sequence). The CDR3 DNA reads TGCGCCAGCAGTGACAGAAGAACAGATACGCAGTATTTT. It encodes CASSDRRTDTQYF.

The CDR3 nucleotides are TGCGCCAGCAGTGAAACTAGCGGGCCGTACGAGCAGTACTTC. This gives the protein CASSETSGPYEQYF. The chain carries TRBV10-2 and TRBJ2-5; TRBD2 agrees at 9 bases. TRBJ2-7 matches the DNA end more closely, so the J call is doubtful. There are 14 residues in the CDR3. CDR1 and CDR2 from the germline V gene are WSHSY and SAAADI.

Written as DNA, the CDR3 is TGCGCCAGCAGCTCCTTTGGGCTAGCGGGAGGCCGGGGGCAGTTCTTC. It is translated as CASSSFGLAGGRGQFF. The V call is TRBV10-1, the J call TRBJ2-1, with 11 bases aligning to TRBD2. Germline V CDR1 and CDR2: WNHNN, SYGVQD (reference sequence). The CDR3 length is 16 residues. With V trimmed by 6 bases and J by 12 bases, 16 bases remained unmatched.

The gene calls are TRBV28 and TRBJ2-4; D ambiguous. V was trimmed by 6 bases and J by 12 bases, leaving 15 bases between them. This CDR3 has 12 amino acids. Per germline, CDR1 MDHEN and CDR2 SYDVKM. Here the CDR3 DNA reads TGTGCCAGCAGCGAAACCCGACTCGCTCAGTACTTC. Translating gives CASSETRLAQYF.

The chain joins TRBV30 to TRBJ1-3; no definite D call. V lost 4 bases and J lost 0, with 7 bases in between. The CDR3 has 13 amino acids. Germline CDR1 reads GTSNPN; CDR2 reads SVGIG (reference sequence). The CDR3 DNA follows: TGTGCCTGGACCAGTAACTCTGGAAACACCATATATTTT. Amino acids: CAWTSNSGNTIYF. Based on the CDR3 plus reference TRBV30 and TRBJ1-3, the full variable domain is SQTIHQWPATLVQPVGSPLSLECTVEGTSNPNLYWYRQAAGRGLQLLFYSVGIGQISSEVPQNLSASRPQDRQFILSSKKLLLSDSGFYLCAWTSNSGNTIYFGEGSWLTVV.

This clone has a handful of counts. This chain uses TRBV4-1 with TRBJ1-1; D not resolved. V gave up 4 bases and J gave up 1 base, with 10 bases separating them. This CDR3 comprises 14 residues. Germline V gene sequence: CDR1 MGHRA, CDR2 YSYEKL. The CDR3 bases are TGCGCCAGCAGCCTCAACCCAGGGAACACTGAAGCTTTCTTT. Amino acid sequence: CASSLNPGNTEAFF.

The chain couples TRBV2 to TRBJ1-2; possible D gene TRBD1, 6 bases. This CDR3 is built from 12 residues. The V gene's germline CDR1 is SNHLY and CDR2 FYNNEI. The V end was cut by 11 bases, the J end by 3 bases, with 13 bases between. CDR3: CAGPNRDYGYTF. The CDR3 region has the DNA TGTGCCGGGCCGAACAGGGACTATGGCTACACCTTC.

This sequence joins TRBV27 and TRBJ1-2; 8 bases agree with TRBD1. Trimming removed 0 bases from V and 2 bases from J; junction bases left unmatched: 5. The CDR3 consists of 16 residues. Germline CDR1 reads MNHEY; CDR2 reads SMNVEV (reference sequence). The CDR3 bases are TGTGCCAGCAGTTTATCGAGGTCAGGGGGCAACTATGGCTACACCTTC. Its translation is CASSLSRSGGNYGYTF.

The J gene is TRBJ2-7, the V gene TRBV6-5, with D perhaps TRBD1 (6 bases). The CDR3 is 13 residues long. Germline-derived CDR1 and CDR2 are MNHEY and SVGAGI. The V gene lost 6 bases and the J gene lost 2 bases, with 11 bases spanning the gap. The CDR3 nucleotides are TGTGCCAGCAGCCCGGGACATCCCTACGAGCAGTACGTC. As protein: CASSPGHPYEQYV.

This chain joins TRBV28 and TRBJ1-2; possibly TRBD1 for D (5 bases). V lost 5 bases and J 2 bases, leaving 15 bases between the germline ends. There are 15 residues in the CDR3. Germline V lookup: CDR1 MDHEN, CDR2 SYDVKM. Here the CDR3 DNA reads TGTGCCAGCAGTGCATCGGCTGGGGGGAACTATGGCTACACCTTC. This codes for CASSASAGGNYGYTF.

The chain carries TRBV28 and TRBJ1-1, with D unclear. Germline CDR1 is MDHEN and CDR2 is SYDVKM. V gave up 6 bases and J gave up 3 bases, with 8 bases separating them. The length of the CDR3 is 12 residues. The CDR3 loop reads CASSPRDTEAFF. CDR3 nucleotides: TGTGCCAGCAGCCCCCGGGACACTGAAGCTTTCTTT.

The V call is TRBV9, the J call TRBJ2-2, with TRBD1 identical over 8 bases. After removal of 4 bases from V and 2 bases from J, the junction contained 4 bases not matched to a gene. CDR1 is SGDLS and CDR2 is YYNGEE in the germline V gene. This CDR3 contains 15 residues. The CDR3 DNA reads as TGTGCCAGCAGCCGACAGGGGCCTAACACCGGGGAGCTGTTTTTT. Its translation: CASSRQGPNTGELFF. Using reference TRBV9 and TRBJ2-2 for the parts outside the CDR3, the full variable domain is DSGVTQTPKHLITATGQRVTLRCSPRSGDLSVYWYQQSLDQGLQFLIQYYNGEERAKGNILERFSAQQFPDLHSELNLSSLELGDSALYFCASSRQGPNTGELFFGEGSRLTVL.

This sequence joins TRBV5-1 and TRBJ2-1; 10 bases match TRBD2. The germline V gene encodes CDR1 SGHRS and CDR2 YFSETQ. The junction had 17 bases not matched to a gene; V was cut back by 4 bases and J by 7 bases. The CDR3 has 18 amino acids. CDR3 loop: CASSPGSSGLAFINEQFF. For the CDR3, the DNA is TGCGCCAGCAGCCCGGGGTCCTCGGGACTAGCGTTTATTAATGAGCAGTTCTTC.